The clone carrying this T cell receptor (beta chain) was recorded many times. Its target is unknown. A template switching step contributed a universal primer site, while unique molecular identifiers were present in the cDNA. Each CDR3 protein is one row after TCRdb ran MiXCR on the 5' RACE reads. The sample carries about 220,000 distinct CDR3 sequences, about 7.5% recorded once. Germline loops: CDR1 SQVTM, CDR2 ANQGSEA. V shed 6 bases and J shed 7 bases, with 7 bases lying between them. The CDR3 consists of 10 residues. The sample is drawn from a study of identical twins. General study points: The abundant beta clonotypes from cord blood had fewer insertions, and memory repertoires had none of this. Those out-of-frame alpha sequences shared by twins showed an excess of low generation probability. Partly confounded zero-insertion analyses could result from invariant MAIT and iNKT cells.

The same data also went into a second study, on yellow fever vaccine responses in identical twins.

The genes are TRBV29-1 and TRBJ1-5; D call uncertain. The sequence came from a young woman in good health. The sequencing input was memory (CD45RO+) T cells sorted from blood. CDR3 DNA sequence: TGCAGCGTCGACGAGCAGCCCCAGCATTTT. This sequence encodes CSVDEQPQHF.